These 27 T cell receptor beta chains came from one sample sequenced in a study of metastatic and nonmetastatic thyroid tumors. Thyroid surgery was performed in patients who had received no treatment beforehand. TCRdb called clones again from the PCR reads with MiXCR. Of 25,000 to 35,000 clones detected, 11% appear once; the ten largest clones hold around 15%. The material sequenced was blood. The receptors were sampled from a female donor with papillary thyroid cancer or a benign thyroid nodule (not recorded which). Some clones in this sample may be carry-over from other donors' samples.

Ten or more counts support this clone. V usage is TRBV30 and J usage is TRBJ2-1; D not resolved. The CDR3 sequence is 11 residues long. Germline lookup yields CDR1 GTSNPN and CDR2 SVGIG (reference sequence). CDR3 amino acids: CARLIYNEQFF. The CDR3 DNA sequence: TGTGCACGGCTAATCTACAATGAGCAGTTCTTC. Looking up the rest from reference TRBV30 and TRBJ2-1 gives the full variable domain: SQTIHQWPATLVQPVGSPLSLECTVEGTSNPNLYWYRQAAGRGLQLLFYSVGIGQISSEVPQNLSASRPQDRQFILSSKKLLLSDSGFYLCARLIYNEQFFGPGTRLTVL.

This clone was recorded at least ten times. The genes are TRBV2 and TRBJ2-1; unclear D gene. Germline CDR1 SNHLY, CDR2 FYNNEI. The CDR3 loop spans 13 amino acids. The V end lost 0 bases, the J end lost 10 bases, and 10 bases lay between the germline ends. CDR3 DNA: TGTGCCAGCAGTGAAGCGGAGACGACAGAGCAGTTCTTC. This codes for CASSEAETTEQFF.

This clone has a count of ten or more. This chain's CDR3 is CASSFKEGYTF. The CDR3 DNA follows: TGTGCCAGCAGTTTCAAGGAGGGCTACACCTTC. The J gene is TRBJ1-2, the V gene TRBV28; D is uncertain. V lost 3 bases, J lost 8 bases, and 7 bases lay in between. Germline V CDR1 and CDR2: MDHEN, SYDVKM. The CDR3 consists of 11 residues.

This clone was seen many times. This CDR3 reads CASSLGVGRYEQYF. CDR3 coding DNA: TGTGCCAGCAGCCTGGGGGTCGGGCGCTACGAGCAGTACTTC. The chain couples TRBV5-5 to TRBJ2-7; D possibly uses TRBD1 or TRBD2 (5 bases each). Trimming left V 4 bases short and J 3 bases short, with 14 bases between. The germline CDR1 and CDR2 sequences are SGHKS and YYEKEE (reference sequence). This CDR3 spans 14 amino acids. Filled out from reference TRBV5-5 and TRBJ2-7, the complete variable domain reads DAGVTQSPTHLIKTRGQQVTLRCSPISGHKSVSWYQQVLGQGPQFIFQYYEKEERGRGNFPDRFSARQFPNYSSELNVNALLLGDSALYLCASSLGVGRYEQYFGPGTRLTVT.

This clone was seen a handful of times. This rearrangement joins TRBV6-5 to TRBJ2-1; TRBD2 is a possible D gene (6 bases). Germline V CDR1 and CDR2: MNHEY, SVGAGI. This CDR3 has 18 residues. V dropped 0 bases and J dropped 0 bases, with 15 bases sitting between them. Here the CDR3 DNA reads TGTGCCAGCAGTTACTCAGTCCCGGGACTTAGCTCCTACAATGAGCAGTTCTTC. Its protein product is CASSYSVPGLSSYNEQFF.

In its sample, this clone was seen a few times. This rearrangement joins TRBV4-1 to TRBJ1-2, with D tentatively TRBD1 (5 bases). CDR3 size: 13 residues. Germline CDR1 reads MGHRA; CDR2 reads YSYEKL. Between the trimmed V and J ends, which lost 0 bases and 7 bases, there was a span of 9 bases. CDR3 sequence (DNA): TGCGCCAGCAGCCAAGATCGGGGACGTGGCTACACCTTC. Encoded protein: CASSQDRGRGYTF.

Ten or more counts support this clone. This chain connects TRBV11-1 to TRBJ2-3; D is perhaps TRBD1 (6 bases). The germline V and J ends were trimmed by 3 bases and 4 bases, with 14 bases remaining between them. The CDR3 runs 15 residues. Germline-derived CDR1 and CDR2 are SGHAT and FQDESV (reference sequence). In DNA form, the CDR3 reads TGTGCCAGCAGCTTCGGCTACAGGGTGTCAGATACGCAGTATTTT. It specifies CASSFGYRVSDTQYF.

V is TRBV11-1 and J is TRBJ2-5; weak D call: TRBD1 (6 bases). The CDR3 spans 14 residues. CDR1 and CDR2 from the germline V gene are SGHAT and FQDESV (reference sequence). With 5 bases removed from V and 0 bases from J, the gap between germline ends came to 10 bases. The CDR3 protein is CASSRDTYQETQYF. The CDR3 DNA is TGTGCCAGCAGCCGGGACACCTACCAAGAGACCCAGTACTTC.

By share, this clone ranks as medium-sized. V gene TRBV12-3 or TRBV12-4 combines with J gene TRBJ2-7; no reliable D call. The V end lost 6 bases, the J end lost 1 base, and 10 bases lay between the germline ends. This CDR3 comprises 13 residues. CDR3 sequence reads: CASSLTGSYEQYF. CDR3 sequence (DNA): TGTGCCAGCAGCCTTACGGGTTCCTACGAGCAGTACTTC.

This clone has at least ten counts. This CDR3 reads CASSSQGARGEAFF. DNA of the CDR3: TGTGCCAGCAGTTCCCAGGGGGCGCGGGGAGAAGCTTTCTTT. The chain combines TRBV27 with TRBJ1-1; 8 nucleotides match TRBD1. In germline, CDR1 is MNHEY, CDR2 SMNVEV (reference sequence). Unmatched junction bases numbered 9, after V lost 4 bases and J lost 8 bases. The CDR3 consists of 14 residues.

This clone was observed a handful of times. The V and J genes are TRBV12-3 or TRBV12-4 and TRBJ2-5, with D hard to call. Trimming shortened V by 0 bases and J by 3 bases, and 5 bases separated the two germline ends. This CDR3 has 13 residues. CDR3 sequence (DNA): TGTGCCAGCAGTTTAGCTGGGAAAGAGACCCAGTACTTC. It translates to CASSLAGKETQYF.

This clone was found many times. The V and J genes are TRBV12-3 or TRBV12-4 and TRBJ2-1, with D uncertain. The CDR3 is 17 residues long. V was clipped by 7 bases and J by 0 bases, with 19 bases between them. As DNA, the CDR3 is TGTGCCAGCACCCCACCCCCCGGTTCAAGCTCCTACAATGAGCAGTTCTTC. Its translation: CASTPPPGSSSYNEQFF.

This clone showed up many times. The chain is built from TRBV11-2 and TRBJ1-1, with D possibly being TRBD1 (5 bases). V gave up 1 base and J gave up 6 bases, with 12 bases separating them. The length of the CDR3 is 14 residues. The germline gives CDR1 SGHAT, CDR2 FQNNGV. The CDR3 reads CASSLGLWGAEAFF. CDR3 nucleotides: TGTGCCAGCAGCTTAGGTTTGTGGGGCGCTGAAGCTTTCTTT.

This clone was counted ten times or more. V usage is TRBV7-6 and J usage is TRBJ1-1; 9 nucleotides line up with TRBD1. After removal of 3 bases from V and 0 bases from J, the junction contained 2 bases not matched to a gene. Germline CDR1 is SGHVS and CDR2 is FNYEAQ. The CDR3 consists of 15 residues. This CDR3 is CASSFNRGLNTEAFF. Written as DNA, the CDR3 is TGTGCCAGCAGCTTTAACAGGGGGCTGAACACTGAAGCTTTCTTT.

This clone was counted ten times or more. The chain combines TRBV13 with TRBJ1-1; D gene uncertain. This CDR3 has 14 residues. Germline lookup yields CDR1 PRHDT and CDR2 FYEKMQ (reference sequence). V was trimmed by 1 base and J by 1 base, leaving 7 bases between them. CDR3 region: CASSLVRQNTEAFF. The CDR3 DNA follows: TGTGCCAGCAGCTTAGTGCGGCAGAACACTGAAGCTTTCTTT.

The rearrangement links TRBV12-3 or TRBV12-4 to TRBJ1-4; D might be TRBD1 (5 bases). CDR3 length: 14 residues. Trimming stripped 6 bases from V and 6 bases from J, with 14 bases between. The CDR3 DNA sequence: TGTGCCAGCAGATCGGGGCGTCTGTATGAAAAACTGTTTTTT. Translated, it gives CASRSGRLYEKLFF.

This clone appeared many times. The chain combines TRBV27 with TRBJ2-2; no reliable D call. Trimming stripped 10 bases from V and 4 bases from J, with 19 bases between. The CDR3 consists of 15 residues. In germline, CDR1 is MNHEY, CDR2 SMNVEV (reference sequence). CDR3 nucleotides: TGTGCCACAGCCTTTGAACTCTCAAGCACCGGGGAGCTGTTTTTT. It encodes CATAFELSSTGELFF.

In its sample, this clone was seen many times. J is TRBJ2-1 and V is TRBV2; the D call may be TRBD1 or TRBD2 (5 bases each). This CDR3 has 12 residues. Germline CDR1 is SNHLY and CDR2 is FYNNEI. V dropped 8 bases and J dropped 7 bases, with 12 bases sitting between them. The DNA of the CDR3 is TGTGCCAGCGCCGGGGACGCGAATGAGCAGTTCTTC. It is translated as CASAGDANEQFF.

Many counts were recorded for this clone. The V gene is TRBV5-6, the J gene TRBJ2-3; possibly TRBD1 or TRBD2 for D (5 bases each). V was pared by 4 bases and J by 2 bases, with 11 bases between. This CDR3 is built from 14 residues. Germline V gives CDR1 SGHDT, CDR2 YYEEEE. CDR3 coding DNA: TGTGCCAGCAGCCGGGACGCTACCACAGATACGCAGTATTTT. This encodes CASSRDATTDTQYF. Supplemented by reference TRBV5-6 and TRBJ2-3, the full variable domain reads DAGVTQSPTHLIKTRGQQVTLRCSPKSGHDTVSWYQQALGQGPQFIFQYYEEEERQRGNFPDRFSGHQFPNYSSELNVNALLLGDSALYLCASSRDATTDTQYFGPGTRLTVL.

This clone has a count of ten or more. The chain joins TRBV28 to TRBJ1-2, with D unclear. The ends were cut back, 8 bases at V and 3 bases at J, with 7 bases in the middle. The CDR3 contains 11 residues. Germline V lookup: CDR1 MDHEN, CDR2 SYDVKM. CDR3 coding DNA: TGTGCCAGCCTCTCGTACTATGGCTACACCTTC. Its protein product is CASLSYYGYTF.

The V call is TRBV15, the J call TRBJ2-3; perhaps TRBD2 as D (7 bases). Trimming left V 0 bases short and J 0 bases short, with 10 bases between. Germline CDR1 reads LNHNV; CDR2 reads YYDKDF (reference sequence). The CDR3 runs to 16 residues. CDR3 coding DNA: TGTGCCACCAGCAGAGATAGGGGGGGCAGCACAGATACGCAGTATTTT. It is translated as CATSRDRGGSTDTQYF.

This clone was detected ten times or more. The rearrangement uses TRBV6-2 or TRBV6-3 and TRBJ2-1, with TRBD1 as a possible D gene (5 bases). V gave up 1 base and J gave up 5 bases, with 15 bases separating them. The CDR3 has 16 amino acids. Germline V gene lookup returns CDR1 MNHEY and CDR2 SVGEGT. Here the CDR3 reads CASSYFSRPGNNEQFF. The CDR3 nucleotides are TGTGCCAGCAGTTACTTTTCTCGGCCAGGGAACAATGAGCAGTTCTTC.

This clone was counted many times. This rearrangement joins TRBV9 to TRBJ2-3; D is undetermined. Trimming removed 6 bases at V and 3 bases at J, with 17 bases between. The germline CDR1 and CDR2 sequences are SGDLS and YYNGEE. There are 15 residues in the CDR3. The CDR3 is CASTAAGDITDTQYF. The DNA of the CDR3 is TGTGCCAGCACCGCCGCCGGCGATATTACAGATACGCAGTATTTT.

The table lists this clone with many counts. The chain links TRBV6-4 to TRBJ2-3, with 9 bases lining up with TRBD2. The CDR3 runs 14 residues. With 5 bases clipped from V and 2 bases from J, the junction kept 2 bases outside the gene matches. Germline CDR1 MRHNA, CDR2 SNTAGT. CDR3: CASSRLADTDTQYF. The DNA for the CDR3 is TGTGCCAGCAGTCGACTAGCGGACACAGATACGCAGTATTTT.

This clone was detected ten times or more. J is TRBJ1-1 and V is TRBV19; possible D gene TRBD1, 5 bases. The germline V gene encodes CDR1 LNHDA and CDR2 SQIVND (reference sequence). Trimming took 5 bases from V and 3 from J, leaving 10 bases between them. CDR3 size: 13 residues. The chain's CDR3 is CASSHRGDTEAFF. The CDR3 DNA reads TGTGCCAGTAGTCACAGAGGGGACACTGAAGCTTTCTTT. The variable domain in full, with the rest retrieved from reference TRBV19 and TRBJ1-1, is DGGITQSPKYLFRKEGQNVTLSCEQNLNHDAMYWYRQDPGQGLRLIYYSQIVNDFQKGDIAEGYSVSREKKESFPLTVTSAQKNPTAFYLCASSHRGDTEAFFGQGTRLTVV.

Many counts were recorded for this clone. The chain links TRBV20-1 to TRBJ1-1, with TRBD1 as a possible D gene (5 bases). CDR3 length: 15 amino acids. V lost 0 bases and J 4 bases, leaving 15 bases between the germline ends. Looked up from germline, CDR1 is DFQATT and CDR2 is SNEGSKA (reference sequence). The CDR3, as DNA: TGCAGTGCTAGAGATATCGGGGGGAGAATCACTGAAGCTTTCTTT. It is translated as CSARDIGGRITEAFF.

Points on this clone: The junction shows a germline mismatch at one end, possibly a read error. The chain employs TRBV6-5 and TRBJ2-7, with 8 bases lining up with TRBD2. Germline CDR1 reads MNHEY; CDR2 reads SVGAGI. The length of the CDR3 is 15 residues. CDR3 bases: TGTGCCAGCAGTTCACAGCGGGAGTCTTCCTACGAGCATTACTTC. It is translated as CASSSQRESSYEHYF.